A selection of T cell receptor beta chains follows, all from one sample in a study of control samples from healthy donors and cancer patients. Only in-frame clones appear in the TCRdb table, and some are missing; sequencing was by immunoSEQ multiplex PCR. The table includes over 200,000 clones, approximately 80% detected once. Sequenced: PBMCs. The source is a woman in her sixties or seventies with lung cancer. CDR3s include the opening cysteine and the closing phenylalanine or tryptophan. The order of the fields is CDR3 DNA, CDR3 protein, D gene, J gene, clone size, V gene. A D gene is named only where the DNA matches it firmly. Clone size is not always given. Where it is, it says once, few, many or a class for expanded clones.

TGCGCCAGCAAGAGCGGCAGGGAAACAGATACGCAGTATTTT	CASKSGRETDTQYF	.	TRBJ2-3	.	TRBV5-1
TGCGCCAGCAGCCCGGACTTACCCCAAGAGACCCAGTACTTC	CASSPDLPQETQYF	.	TRBJ2-5	once	TRBV4-1
TGTGCCAATTCACAGCAAAGCGGGCGGTACAATGAGCAGTTCTTC	CANSQQSGRYNEQFF	.	TRBJ2-1	once	TRBV2
TGTGCCAGCAGCTCGAGGACTAGCGGGAGGTTATACGAGCAGTACTTC	CASSSRTSGRLYEQYF	TRBD2	TRBJ2-7	.	TRBV7-2
TGTGCCAGCAGCTTAAATTACGGGGCCGGCCTATCTTTT	CASSLNYGAGLSF	.	TRBJ1-3	.	TRBV7-3
TGTGCCAGCAGCGCACCCGGACAGGGGTTGAGGGAGCAGTTCTTC	CASSAPGQGLREQFF	TRBD1	TRBJ2-1	.	TRBV7-3
TGTGCTAGTGGTTTGGTAGTCGTCACAGGGGTCACTGAAGCTTTCTTT	CASGLVVVTGVTEAFF	TRBD1	TRBJ1-1	.	TRBV12-5
TGTGCCAGCAGGGACGGGACAGGGGTAGGCTACACCTTC	CASRDGTGVGYTF	TRBD1	TRBJ1-2	.	TRBV6-5
TGCGCCAGCAGCTTAGGGGTCGGGAGCACTGAAGCTTTCTTT	CASSLGVGSTEAFF	.	TRBJ1-1	once	TRBV5-1
TGCGCCAGCAGCTTCGGGACTATCGGATCCACAGATACGCAGTATTTT	CASSFGTIGSTDTQYF	TRBD2	TRBJ2-3	.	TRBV5-1
TGCGCCAGCAGCAGCGGACAGGGAGGGGACGAGCAGTACTTC	CASSSGQGGDEQYF	.	TRBJ2-7	.	TRBV5-1
TGCGCCAGCAGCTTGGCCCGCGGGGGAGTAAGTACAGATACGCAGTATTTT	CASSLARGGVSTDTQYF	TRBD2	TRBJ2-3	once	TRBV5-1
TGTGCCAGCAGCCGGGACAGGGCAAGGCAGCCCCAGCATTTT	CASSRDRARQPQHF	TRBD1	TRBJ1-5	.	TRBV6-5
TGTGCCAGCAGTTCATACGGGACAGATACGCAGTATTTT	CASSSYGTDTQYF	.	TRBJ2-3	few	TRBV6-5
TGTGCCAGCAGTTCCGCCGGGACACGGCTCTCAGAGACCCAGTACTTC	CASSSAGTRLSETQYF	.	TRBJ2-5	few	TRBV27
TGTGCCAGCAGCTTATCGGGGGGGGTCGGCAATGAGCAGTTCTTC	CASSLSGGVGNEQFF	TRBD2	TRBJ2-1	.	TRBV11-3
TGTGCCAGCAGTTACTCGAATTTGTTCGGCGAATGGTACTTC	CASSYSNLFGEWYF	.	TRBJ2-7	once	TRBV6-5
TGCGCCAGCAGCCCCAGACCCAATGAAAAACTGTTTTTT	CASSPRPNEKLFF	.	TRBJ1-4	.	TRBV5-1
TGTGCCAGCTCACCAGTTAACGGCAGAGTGGAAGCTTTCTTT	CASSPVNGRVEAFF	.	TRBJ1-1	.	TRBV18
TGCGCCAGCAGCATTGGACGAGGTCAAGAGACCCAGTACTTC	CASSIGRGQETQYF	.	TRBJ2-5	.	TRBV5-1
TGTGCCAGCAGCTTAACTGCGGGGCTGGGGCAGTTCTTC	CASSLTAGLGQFF	.	TRBJ2-1	.	TRBV7-3
TGTGCCAGCAGTCCCCTCGCACGGGGCTACACCTTC	CASSPLARGYTF	.	TRBJ1-2	few	TRBV28
TGTGCCAGCAGTTCTCAGGGTGCAAGCACAGATACGCAGTATTTT	CASSSQGASTDTQYF	.	TRBJ2-3	.	TRBV2
TGTGCCAGCAGCCCGGGGAGCACAGGGACTTCCCGCTACGAGCAGTACTTC	CASSPGSTGTSRYEQYF	.	TRBJ2-7	once	TRBV5-6
TGTGCCAGCAGCCAAGTAACCGGGACAGGGGGCAATCAGCCCCAGCATTTT	CASSQVTGTGGNQPQHF	TRBD1	TRBJ1-5	.	TRBV3-1/TRBV3-2
TGTGCCATCGTGGACCGCAGAGAAAGCAATGGCTACACCTTC	CAIVDRRESNGYTF	.	TRBJ1-2	.	TRBV10-3
TGTGCCAGAAGCCAACATTGGGACAGCGGACTAAGGGTTGGTGAAAAACTGTTTTTT	CARSQHWDSGLRVGEKLFF	TRBD1	TRBJ1-4	.	TRBV5-3
TGTGCCAGCAGCTTTTCGAGCGGGAGGGCCAGTGAGACCCAGTACTTC	CASSFSSGRASETQYF	TRBD2	TRBJ2-5	.	TRBV7-9
TGTGCCAGCTCACCACGGCCTCCTAATTCACCCCTCCACTTT	CASSPRPPNSPLHF	.	TRBJ1-6	.	TRBV18
TGTGCCAGCTCAACACAGGGGAATAGCAATCAGCCCCAGCATTTT	CASSTQGNSNQPQHF	TRBD1	TRBJ1-5	.	TRBV18
TGTGCCAGCAGCCGGGGCGTGAACACTGAAGCTTTCTTT	CASSRGVNTEAFF	.	TRBJ1-1	.	TRBV6-4
TGTGCCTGGAGTGGGACGATCTCACCCCTCCACTTT	CAWSGTISPLHF	.	TRBJ1-6	.	TRBV30
TGTGCCAGCAGCTTAGGGTTGGTCCCCCAAGAGACCCAGTACTTC	CASSLGLVPQETQYF	.	TRBJ2-5	once	TRBV7-8